This paragraph covers one T cell receptor (beta chain) sequence. Its antigen is still unknown. The data were obtained in a study of early stage breast cancer tumors. Only in-frame clones appear in the TCRdb table, and some are missing; sequencing was by immunoSEQ multiplex PCR. The table lists over 45,000 clones, 65% to 90% of them singletons. Overall study findings and caveats: Tumor and normal breast were distinguished via blood comparison in about 90% of the 16 patients.

J gave up 5 bases and V 6 bases, and 12 bases lay outside the gene matches. In germline, CDR1 is SNHLY, CDR2 FYNNEI. There are 16 residues in the CDR3. The J gene is TRBJ1-2, the V gene TRBV2; 10 bases are shared with TRBD1. The TCR originated in a person aged 45-65 years with breast cancer. Specimen: blood. CDR3 protein: CASRSGTGATFYGYTF. The CDR3 nucleotides are TGTGCCAGCAGGTCCGGGACAGGGGCTACATTTTATGGCTACACCTTC.